The rows below give T cell receptor beta chains drawn from one sample of a study of blood T cell repertoires in COVID-19. Assay used: immunoSEQ multiplex PCR; TCRdb lists only in-frame clones, some missing. The sample records about 34,000 clones, 80% being singletons. The sample was peripheral blood. The receptors originated from a woman in her sixties or seventies with acute or convalescent COVID-19. Each CDR3 is given with its conserved first and last residue. A D gene is named only where the DNA matches it firmly. Only some rows state a clone size, as once, few, many or a class for expanded clones.

abundance	v_gene	j_gene	d_gene	CDR3aa	CDR3nt
NA	TRBV6-1	TRBJ2-4	NA	CASSEWGLLAKNIQYF	TGTGCCAGCAGTGAATGGGGACTCCTAGCCAAAAACATTCAGTACTTC
NA	TRBV19	TRBJ1-1	NA	CASSRSVGLNTEAFF	TGTGCCAGTAGTCGATCTGTGGGCCTGAACACTGAAGCTTTCTTT
NA	TRBV6-1	TRBJ2-5	TRBD2	CASSEMASGQETQYF	TGTGCCAGCAGTGAAATGGCTAGCGGTCAAGAGACCCAGTACTTC
NA	TRBV5-1	TRBJ2-5	NA	CASSPEQETQYF	TGCGCCAGCAGCCCGGAGCAAGAGACCCAGTACTTC
NA	TRBV19	TRBJ2-3	TRBD2	CASSTRLAGSTDTQYF	TGTGCCAGTAGTACCAGACTAGCGGGGAGCACAGATACGCAGTATTTT
NA	TRBV6-5	TRBJ1-3	NA	CASRRSGDGDTIYF	TGTGCCAGCCGTCGTTCCGGTGACGGGGACACCATATATTTT
NA	TRBV6-5	TRBJ2-1	TRBD2	CASSVGLAEPGEQFF	TGTGCCAGCAGCGTGGGACTAGCAGAGCCGGGGGAGCAGTTCTTC
NA	TRBV5-1	TRBJ2-2	NA	CASSVFEGPTGELFF	TGCGCCAGCAGCGTCTTTGAGGGTCCCACCGGGGAGCTGTTTTTT
NA	TRBV27	TRBJ2-7	NA	CASSYWGGGSGSYEQYF	TGTGCCAGCAGTTATTGGGGGGGCGGGAGCGGGTCCTACGAGCAGTACTTC
once	TRBV27	TRBJ2-3	TRBD2	CASSLGTSGFTDTQYF	TGTGCCAGCAGTTTAGGGACTAGCGGATTCACAGATACGCAGTATTTT
NA	TRBV20-1	TRBJ2-3	TRBD2	CSASGLAGATDTQYF	TGCAGTGCTAGTGGGCTAGCGGGAGCTACAGATACGCAGTATTTT
NA	TRBV12-5	TRBJ2-1	TRBD2	CASGLWLAGGGEQFF	TGTGCTAGTGGTTTGTGGCTAGCGGGGGGCGGGGAGCAGTTCTTC
NA	TRBV19	TRBJ1-5	NA	CASSLQVGNQPQHF	TGTGCCAGTAGCCTTCAGGTGGGCAATCAGCCCCAGCATTTT
few	TRBV2	TRBJ1-2	NA	CASSEVRTGTWYGYTF	TGTGCCAGCAGTGAAGTACGTACAGGAACTTGGTATGGCTACACCTTC
NA	TRBV24-1	TRBJ2-1	TRBD1	CATSDAIDRECNNEQFF	TGTGCCACCAGTGATGCCATCGACAGGGAGTGTAACAATGAGCAGTTCTTC
NA	TRBV11-2	TRBJ2-7	NA	CASTPTRVSYEQYF	TGTGCCAGCACACCGACGAGGGTCTCCTACGAGCAGTACTTC
NA	TRBV9	TRBJ2-1	TRBD2	CASSVQTGAGVYNEQFF	TGTGCCAGCAGCGTCCAGACGGGAGCGGGGGTGTACAATGAGCAGTTCTTC
NA	TRBV6-5	TRBJ1-6	TRBD1	CASSYTQDRVDSPLHF	TGTGCCAGCAGTTACACCCAGGACAGGGTGGATTCACCCCTCCACTTT
NA	TRBV2	TRBJ2-5	NA	CASSDNRSGAQYF	TGTGCCAGCAGTGACAACAGGTCGGGGGCCCAGTACTTC
once	TRBV5-1	TRBJ2-1	TRBD2	CASSFYLSGGPSYNEQFF	TGCGCCAGCAGCTTCTACCTCAGCGGGGGCCCTTCCTACAATGAGCAGTTCTTC
NA	TRBV27	TRBJ2-1	TRBD2	CASSPVAGGREQFF	TGTGCCAGCAGTCCGGTAGCGGGAGGGCGTGAGCAGTTCTTC
few	TRBV5-1	TRBJ2-7	TRBD1	CASSTSRGLYEQYF	TGCGCCAGCAGCACGAGCAGGGGGCTCTACGAGCAGTACTTC
NA	TRBV28	TRBJ1-1	NA	CASSTGGAEAFF	TGTGCCAGCAGTACGGGAGGGGCTGAAGCTTTCTTT
NA	TRBV15	TRBJ2-1	NA	CATSRDFASSYNEQFF	TGTGCCACCAGCAGAGATTTTGCTAGTTCCTACAATGAGCAGTTCTTC
NA	TRBV2	TRBJ1-4	TRBD1	CASRRDRGATNEKLFF	TGTGCCAGCAGACGTGACAGGGGGGCAACTAATGAAAAACTGTTTTTT
NA	TRBV27	TRBJ1-4	NA	CASRNTGPIEKLFF	TGTGCCAGCAGAAACACAGGGCCAATTGAAAAACTGTTTTTT
NA	TRBV19	TRBJ2-1	TRBD2	CASSISSGSYEQFF	TGTGCCAGTAGTATATCAAGCGGGAGTTATGAGCAGTTCTTC
NA	TRBV4-1	TRBJ2-1	NA	CASSQDREPLVEQFF	TGCGCCAGCAGCCAAGATCGGGAACCCTTGGTCGAGCAGTTCTTC
NA	TRBV11-2	TRBJ2-3	NA	CASSPDTGSTQYF	TGTGCCAGCAGCCCGGATACGGGGAGTACGCAGTATTTT
once	TRBV6-4	TRBJ2-3	TRBD1	CASRPGQGATDTQYF	TGTGCCAGCAGACCGGGACAGGGGGCCACAGATACGCAGTATTTT
once	TRBV5-4	TRBJ1-6	TRBD1	CASSLANEEQGRSPLHF	TGTGCCAGCAGCTTGGCCAATGAAGAACAGGGGAGGTCACCCCTCCACTTT
NA	TRBV5-1	TRBJ1-4	NA	CASSLGTSSGEKLFF	TGCGCCAGCAGCTTGGGGACTTCCTCTGGGGAAAAACTGTTTTTT
NA	TRBV29-1	TRBJ2-1	NA	CSVEGTPSYNEQFF	TGCAGCGTTGAAGGGACTCCTTCCTACAATGAGCAGTTCTTC
NA	TRBV5-4	TRBJ2-1	TRBD2	CASSPAGGPYNEQFF	TGTGCCAGCAGCCCAGCGGGAGGGCCGTACAATGAGCAGTTCTTC
NA	TRBV15	TRBJ1-6	NA	CATSRQGYNSPLHF	TGTGCCACCAGCAGACAGGGTTATAATTCACCCCTCCACTTT
NA	TRBV9	TRBJ1-2	NA	CASSPGMNYGYTF	TGTGCCAGCAGCCCCGGGATGAACTATGGCTACACCTTC
NA	TRBV2	TRBJ2-7	TRBD2	CASSSGGYEQYF	TGTGCCAGCAGTAGCGGGGGCTACGAGCAGTACTTC
NA	TRBV5-1	TRBJ1-2	NA	CASSLRQDYGYTF	TGCGCCAGCAGCTTGCGGCAGGACTATGGCTACACCTTC
NA	TRBV19	TRBJ1-4	NA	CASSIVTVGNEKLFF	TGTGCCAGTAGTATAGTAACAGTCGGTAATGAAAAACTGTTTTTT
few	TRBV20-1	TRBJ2-7	TRBD1	CSASYRGEQYF	TGCAGTGCTAGTTACAGGGGCGAGCAGTACTTC
NA	TRBV10-1	TRBJ2-3	TRBD2	CASSELLAGGVDTQYF	TGCGCCAGCAGTGAGTTATTAGCGGGAGGAGTGGATACGCAGTATTTT
NA	TRBV4-2	TRBJ2-3	TRBD2	CASQDSGSADTQYF	TGTGCCAGCCAGGATAGCGGGAGTGCAGATACGCAGTATTTT
NA	TRBV2	TRBJ1-1	NA	CASSERGGEAFF	TGTGCCAGCAGTGAAAGGGGGGGGGAAGCTTTCTTT
NA	TRBV10-2	TRBJ1-2	NA	CASSEGQAYYGYTF	TGCGCCAGCAGTGAGGGGCAGGCGTACTATGGCTACACCTTC
NA	TRBV2	TRBJ2-5	NA	CASSRSIETQYF	TGTGCCAGCAGTAGGAGTATAGAGACCCAGTACTTC
NA	TRBV27	TRBJ1-3	NA	CASQGSGNTIYF	TGTGCCAGTCAGGGGTCTGGAAACACCATATATTTT
NA	TRBV19	TRBJ2-5	TRBD2	CASSTGLAIGETQYF	TGTGCCAGTAGCACTGGACTAGCCATCGGGGAGACCCAGTACTTC
NA	TRBV18	TRBJ2-1	TRBD2	CASSPPGLAVNEQFF	TGTGCCAGCTCACCACCGGGACTAGCGGTCAATGAGCAGTTCTTC
NA	TRBV2	TRBJ2-1	TRBD2	CATTLAGPAEQFF	TGTGCCACCACACTAGCGGGACCTGCTGAGCAGTTCTTC
NA	TRBV6-5	TRBJ2-1	NA	CASSYPPPGEQFF	TGTGCCAGCAGTTACCCGCCGCCGGGTGAGCAGTTCTTC
NA	TRBV19	TRBJ1-6	NA	CASSMEGSPLHF	TGTGCCAGTAGTATGGAGGGATCACCCCTCCACTTT
NA	TRBV11-2	TRBJ2-7	NA	CASSSEYEQYF	TGTGCCAGCAGCTCCGAGTACGAGCAGTACTTC
once	TRBV6-5	TRBJ1-2	TRBD1	CASSQDRLPYYGYTF	TGTGCCAGCAGTCAGGACAGGTTACCTTACTATGGCTACACCTTC
NA	TRBV28	TRBJ2-7	NA	CASSSEGQTSSYEQYF	TGTGCCAGCAGTTCGGAGGGACAGACAAGCTCCTACGAGCAGTACTTC
NA	TRBV3-1/TRBV3-2	TRBJ2-3	TRBD2	CASSQDPNWGGSTDTQYF	TGTGCCAGCAGCCAAGATCCGAATTGGGGGGGGAGCACAGATACGCAGTATTTT